One sample yielded the 13 T cell receptor beta chains listed below, sequenced in a study of T cells in Graves' hyperthyroidism and ophthalmopathy. There were TCR beta CDR3 regions amplified from RNA transcripts. Using the HTBI primer set, a first-round RT-PCR was run on the TCR CDR3. One entry per CDR3 protein, called by TCRdb with MiXCR from the multiplex PCR reads. This table holds some 460,000 distinct CDR3 sequences, more than 15% found once. Source material: blood. These receptors all stem from a woman aged 18-30 years with Graves' hyperthyroidism.

V gene TRBV27 combines with J gene TRBJ1-5; D might be TRBD1 (6 bases). Trimming removed 4 bases from V and 4 bases from J, with 11 bases in between. The CDR3 is 14 amino acids. Germline CDR1 reads MNHEY; CDR2 reads SMNVEV (reference sequence). The CDR3 DNA is TGTGCCAGCAGTTCCCAGGGGTTGAATCAGCCCCAGCATTTT. Amino acids: CASSSQGLNQPQHF.

This clonotype was observed a handful of times. The chain recombines TRBV5-1 with TRBJ2-5; D unresolved. CDR3 length equals 13 residues. CDR1 SGHRS and CDR2 YFSETQ come from the germline V gene. V was shortened by 6 bases and J by 3 bases, with 12 bases between the two germline ends. Here the CDR3 reads CASNPGGEETQYF. In nucleotides, the CDR3 is TGCGCCAGCAACCCTGGTGGGGAAGAGACCCAGTACTTC.

This clonotype was observed a handful of times. A read error is possible here, since a much larger clone lies one base away. V is TRBV6-6 and J is TRBJ2-1; TRBD2 agrees at 9 bases. Germline V gives CDR1 MNHNY, CDR2 SVGAGI (reference sequence). This CDR3 region has 16 residues. The CDR3 nucleotides read TGTGCCGGCAGTTACTCCGGGACTAGCAGGTACAATGAGCAGTTCTTC. As protein: CAGSYSGTSRYNEQFF.

This clonotype was seen a handful of times. This chain uses TRBV9 with TRBJ2-3; 9 bases match TRBD1. With V trimmed by 4 bases and J by 3 bases, 6 bases remained unmatched. CDR1 is SGDLS and CDR2 is YYNGEE in the germline V gene. The CDR3 is made up of 15 amino acids. In DNA, the CDR3 is TGTGCCAGCAGCATCGAACAGGGGGCGACAGATACGCAGTATTTT. Its protein product is CASSIEQGATDTQYF.

The table lists this clonotype with a few counts. The chain couples TRBV13 to TRBJ2-7; TRBD1 agrees at 10 bases. The junction had 4 bases not matched to a gene; V was cut back by 4 bases and J by 4 bases. Germline-derived CDR1 and CDR2 are PRHDT and FYEKMQ (reference sequence). The CDR3 is made up of 14 amino acids. The CDR3 DNA reads TGTGCCAGCAGCTCGGGACAGGGGATTTACGAGCAGTACTTC. It codes for CASSSGQGIYEQYF.

In its sample, this clonotype was seen a few times. The chain carries TRBV29-1 and TRBJ2-7; 7 bases fit TRBD1. Germline CDR1 is SQVTM and CDR2 is ANQGSEA. The CDR3 totals 17 residues. V was clipped by 0 bases and J by 0 bases; unmatched bases: 11. CDR3 DNA sequence: TGCAGCGTTGAAGAGGTGACAGGGTTTGGGGCCTCCTACGAGCAGTACTTC. It encodes CSVEEVTGFGASYEQYF.

This sequence joins TRBV6-5 and TRBJ2-3; D gene uncertain. The germline V gene has CDR1 MNHEY and CDR2 SVGAGI. This CDR3 spans 12 amino acids. V lost 4 bases and J 6 bases, leaving 8 bases between the germline ends. The CDR3 DNA follows: TGTGCCAGCAGTTCGACGTCGGATACGCAGTATTTT. It translates to CASSSTSDTQYF.

This clonotype has a count of ten or more. V and J are TRBV2 and TRBJ2-2; 8 positions match TRBD1. Germline CDR1 reads SNHLY; CDR2 reads FYNNEI. CDR3 length: 14 residues. Trimming took 5 bases from V and 6 from J; bases not matched to a gene: 5. The CDR3 bases are TGTGCCAGCAGTTACGACAGGGGAGCCGGGGAGCTGTTTTTT. As protein: CASSYDRGAGELFF. Filled out from reference TRBV2 and TRBJ2-2, the complete variable domain reads EPEVTQTPSHQVTQMGQEVILRCVPISNHLYFYWYRQILGQKVEFLVSFYNNEISEKSEIFDDQFSVERPDGSNFTLKIRSTKLEDSAMYFCASSYDRGAGELFFGEGSRLTVL.

This clonotype was counted ten times or more. V is TRBV30 and J is TRBJ1-2, with D unclear. This CDR3 has 11 residues. CDR1 and CDR2 (germline): GTSNPN, SVGIG (reference sequence). V shed 4 bases and J shed 4 bases, with 7 bases lying between them. The CDR3 here is CAWIVGYGYTF. CDR3 DNA: TGTGCCTGGATAGTAGGCTATGGCTACACCTTC.

This clonotype was counted ten times or more. This chain uses TRBV7-9 with TRBJ2-4; TRBD1 aligns across 8 bases. This CDR3 contains 13 residues. Germline-derived CDR1 and CDR2 are SEHNR and FQNEAQ (reference sequence). After removal of 1 base from V and 9 bases from J, the junction contained 2 bases not matched to a gene. The CDR3 loop is CASSLGTGTIQYF. CDR3 nucleotide sequence: TGTGCCAGCAGCTTAGGGACAGGGACCATTCAGTACTTC.

This clonotype was picked up many times. The chain combines TRBV30 with TRBJ2-7; 10 nucleotides line up with TRBD1. The CDR3 totals 15 residues. The germline gives CDR1 GTSNPN, CDR2 SVGIG (reference sequence). V shed 7 bases and J 0 bases; nucleotides not matched to a gene: 9. CDR3 DNA sequence: TGTGCCTCCCGAGGGGGGGACAGGGGCTCCTACGAGCAGTACTTC. As protein: CASRGGDRGSYEQYF.

This clonotype was counted many times. The chain joins TRBV20-1 to TRBJ1-2; no reliable D call. Trimming took 2 bases from V and 3 from J, leaving 7 bases between them. This CDR3 spans 12 amino acids. Germline V CDR1 and CDR2: DFQATT, SNEGSKA (reference sequence). The CDR3 DNA reads TGCAGTGCTAGAATGCGGGACTATGGCTACACCTTC. Translating gives CSARMRDYGYTF.

This chain joins TRBV10-2 and TRBJ2-7; D not resolved. V was clipped by 0 bases and J by 3 bases, with 12 bases between them. The CDR3 has 15 residues. From germline, CDR1 is WSHSY and CDR2 SAAADI. The CDR3 spells CASSESRGLGYEQYF. The CDR3 bases are TGCGCCAGCAGTGAGTCTAGAGGTTTGGGCTACGAGCAGTACTTC.